This T cell receptor beta chain was sequenced during a study of OX40 agonist ivuxolimab in advanced cancers. Regarding the study in general: Ivuxolimab was a fully human IgG2 agonistic monoclonal antibody targeting the costimulatory receptor OX40 (CD134). Intravenous ivuxolimab was administered to patients every 2 weeks at six dose levels: 0.01, 0.1, 0.3, 1.5, 3 and 10 mg/kg. Of the roughly 54 dose-escalation patients, hepatocellular carcinoma was present in roughly 19, melanoma in roughly 15, renal cell carcinoma in 9 and head and neck cancer in 9. A male proportion of nearly 85% and a mean age of around 60 years, ranging from roughly 23 to 85, were recorded for the dose-escalation cohort. Patients were allowed to have had prior anti-PD-1, anti-PD-L1 or anti-CTLA-4 therapy, and roughly 40% of the dose-escalation patients had been treated with checkpoint inhibitors. Partial responses were achieved by three dose-escalation patients, of whom one had hepatocellular carcinoma and two had cutaneous melanoma. Peripheral TCRbeta sequencing aimed to test whether ivuxolimab altered TCR sequence diversity and caused clonal T-cell expansion. The monotherapy dose-escalation portion (N ≈ 55 patients) of the phase I ivuxolimab trial is reported in the paper. Study-level results and caveats: After ivuxolimab, expanded clones were on average more numerous among CD8+ T cells than among CD4+ T cells. The antigen specificity of the clonally expanded peripheral T cells was not determined. Low levels of normalized T-cell clonal expansion were also seen in some patients who did not respond. Partial responders in the 0.1-3.0 mg/kg groups had among the lowest normalized peripheral clonal expansion, especially among CD8+ T cells. At doses of 0.1 to 3.0 mg/kg, clonal expansion of both CD4+ and CD8+ T cells in blood was seen between baseline and week 6.

This clone appeared once. The antigen this receptor binds is unknown. No base qualities exist here, and no much larger clone lies one base off it. The germline V gene gives CDR1 as LGHNT and CDR2 as FRNRAP. V was cut back by 3 bases and J by 0 bases, leaving a gap of 5 bases between them. Reading from cysteine to phenylalanine, the CDR3 counts 13 amino acids. Solely the CDR3 DNA is kept, with 39 bases framed from the first base. Genomic DNA was isolated from the sorted cells so that the TCRbeta CDR3 region could be sequenced. The immunoSEQ Assay was used to sequence the TCRbeta CDR3 regions. Not all clones reach the TCRdb copy of this immuneACCESS table, which keeps in-frame sequences only. Checked studies attribute under half of the gap to unresolved V genes and leave the rest unexplained. Across this sample there are tens of thousands of clones, with more than 75% seen only once. The ten biggest clones cover around 10% of the sample.

Patients with autoimmune disease history or receiving systemic immunosuppression were excluded from the trial. Peripheral blood for TCR sequencing was collected from all dose cohorts at baseline, on cycle 4 day 1, and on cycle 7 day 1. Samples were obtained from an open-label, multicenter, first-in-human phase I dose-escalation trial of ivuxolimab. Adults with locally advanced or metastatic melanoma, renal cell, hepatocellular, or head and neck squamous cell carcinoma were enrolled in the trial. Before TCR sequencing, CD4+ T cells and CD8+ T cells were sorted from peripheral blood as separate populations.

This sequence was found in an adult with an advanced solid tumor such as melanoma, head and neck, liver or kidney cancer. Sequenced here: CD4+ or CD8+ T cells sorted from blood, sampled in a trial of the OX40 agonist ivuxolimab. The V and J segments used are TRBV12-5 and TRBJ1-1, with the D segment identity uncertain. The encoded CDR3 is CASGLDMNTEAFF. The DNA sequence reads TGTGCTAGTGGTTTAGATATGAACACTGAAGCTTTCTTT.